This T cell receptor (beta chain) came from a study of CXCR3-negative and CXCR3-positive naive CD8 T cells. Notes on the study in general: CXCR3-expressing naive cells carried TRB CDR3s more hydrophobic than those of CXCR3-negative naive cells.

Libraries were UMI-labeled 5' RACE TRB cDNA. TCRdb re-called the 5' RACE reads and shows each CDR3 protein once, DNA omitted. The sample features about 98,000 distinct CDR3 sequences, with 1.1% in its top ten. The germline V gene has CDR1 PRHDT and CDR2 FYEKMQ (reference sequence). The CDR3 has 15 residues. Worth noting for this clonotype: Antigen specificity is unknown.

This chain uses TRBV13 with TRBJ2-7; TCRdb's D call, TRBD1, is unchecked because there is no DNA. The clonotype originates from a human donor in good health. Some clones in this sample may be carry-over from other donors' samples. The sequencing input was naive CXCR3+ CD8+ T cells from blood. Subset meaning: CD45RO-CCR7+CD27+CD95- naive CD8+ T cells expressing CXCR3 (TNR3+). CDR3 amino acids: CASSLRGQGSYEQYF.